These T cell receptor beta chains were read from a single sample in a study of Ad26.COV2.S vaccination and SARS-CoV-2 variants. The data were produced by immunoSEQ multiplex PCR, yet TCRdb's version contains in-frame clones alone and is incomplete. The repertoire includes hundreds of thousands of clones, around 90% of them detected once, and roughly 3.6% sits in the top ten. The specimen was peripheral blood, collected in a trial of Ad26.COV2.S vaccine versus placebo. All receptors derive from a person aged 18-60 years who received the Ad26.COV2.S COVID-19 vaccine or a placebo. CDR3s leave out the opening cysteine and the closing phenylalanine or tryptophan. Clone size is not always given. Where it is, it says once, few, many or a class for expanded clones.

v_gene	j_gene	abundance	CDR3aa
TRBV19	TRBJ1-3	once	ASSSGQSGNTIY
TRBV7-9	TRBJ2-7	NA	ASSPPGDGSYEQY
TRBV2	TRBJ1-2	NA	ASSEADVNYGYT
TRBV7-6	TRBJ2-1	NA	ASSERDRPYNEQF
TRBV19	TRBJ1-5	NA	ASRLRGGQPQH
TRBV5-1	TRBJ2-7	NA	ASSPLSLADYEQY
TRBV4-1	TRBJ2-5	NA	ASSRTDRAQETQY
TRBV9	TRBJ1-2	NA	ASSVQGNSYGYT
TRBV19	TRBJ2-7	NA	ASSIVGHRSSYEQY
TRBV28	TRBJ2-7	NA	ASRLRDASYEQY
TRBV4-2	TRBJ1-1	few	ASSHWDRNTEAF
TRBV12-3/TRBV12-4	TRBJ2-3	NA	ASSFEGTDTQY